This TCR beta chain stems from a study of OX40 agonist ivuxolimab in advanced cancers. The CDR3 consists of 15 residues. V lost 5 bases and J lost 4; bases outside the gene matches: 11. The germline CDR1 and CDR2 sequences are SGHVS and FQNEAQ. Clones were read by immunoSEQ multiplex PCR, and TCRdb kept only the in-frame ones, dropping some. Among about 7,000 clones listed, around three quarters were seen once. The V gene is TRBV7-8, the J gene TRBJ2-7; 7 bases match TRBD2. The clonotype comes from an adult with an advanced solid tumor such as melanoma, head and neck, liver or kidney cancer. This specimen consisted of CD4+ or CD8+ T cells sorted from blood, obtained in a trial of the OX40 agonist ivuxolimab. The CDR3 DNA follows: TGTGCCAGCAGCCCTGGGGTAGGGGAGGGGTACGAGCAGTACTTC. Encoded protein: CASSPGVGEGYEQYF.